A single sample is the source of the 10 T cell receptor beta chains below, sequenced in a study of spatial heterogeneity in lung cancer. TCRdb reprocessed the 5' RACE reads via MiXCR and lists one record per CDR3 protein. The sample records about 15,000 distinct CDR3 sequences, around 8% being singletons. The time point denotes: sample taken at primary tumor resection. Unsorted whole RNA of tumor, nontumor lung or frozen PBMC was sequenced. Sequences were derived from PBMCs, sampled at surgery. These receptors were taken from a female donor with early-stage non-small cell lung cancer.

The CDR3 DNA follows: TGCAGTGCTAGTGCTTTGGACAGTACTACCCCCTACGAGCAGTACTTC. Its translation is CSASALDSTTPYEQYF. This rearrangement joins TRBV20-1 to TRBJ2-7; weak D call: TRBD1 (6 bases). This CDR3 comprises 16 residues. In germline, CDR1 is DFQATT, CDR2 SNEGSKA (reference sequence). V was shortened by 3 bases and J by 2 bases, with 20 bases between the two germline ends.

At least ten counts were recorded for this clonotype. The V and J genes are TRBV2 and TRBJ1-3; D is uncertain. The CDR3 is made up of 13 amino acids. The germline V gene has CDR1 SNHLY and CDR2 FYNNEI. With 2 bases removed from V and 0 bases from J, the gap between germline ends came to 2 bases. The CDR3: CASSEHSGNTIYF. The CDR3 region has the DNA TGTGCCAGCAGTGAACACTCTGGAAACACCATATATTTT.

This clonotype was seen ten or more times. The V call is TRBV12-3 or TRBV12-4, the J call TRBJ2-5; 8 bases align to TRBD1. V was clipped by 5 bases and J by 4 bases; unmatched bases: 6. CDR3 length: 14 residues. DNA for the CDR3: TGTGCCAGCAGTCCGGGGACAGGTGGAGAGACCCAGTACTTC. The encoded protein is CASSPGTGGETQYF.

This clonotype has at least ten counts. The chain recombines TRBV29-1 with TRBJ2-3, with D possibly TRBD2 on 5 matching bases. Germline V gene data show CDR1 as SQVTM and CDR2 as ANQGSEA. V was shortened by 6 bases and J by 0 bases, with 16 bases between the two germline ends. The CDR3 runs to 15 residues. CDR3 bases: TGCAGCGTCGAGGGCGCAGGTCTTAGCACAGATACGCAGTATTTT. This encodes CSVEGAGLSTDTQYF.

At least ten counts were recorded for this clonotype. V and J are TRBV15 and TRBJ1-4; 7 nucleotides line up with TRBD1. This CDR3 is 16 amino acids long. Germline assignment: CDR1 LNHNV and CDR2 YYDKDF (reference sequence). V gave up 1 base and J gave up 4 bases; unmatched junction bases: 6. CDR3 DNA sequence: TGTGCCACCAGCAGAGTGACGGGACAGCGTAATGAAAAACTGTTTTTT. Encoded protein: CATSRVTGQRNEKLFF. Looking up the rest from reference TRBV15 and TRBJ1-4 gives the full variable domain: DAMVIQNPRYQVTQFGKPVTLSCSQTLNHNVMYWYQQKSSQAPKLLFHYYDKDFNNEADTPDNFQSRRPNTSFCFLDIRSPGLGDTAMYLCATSRVTGQRNEKLFFGSGTQLSVL.

This clonotype was seen a few times. The rearrangement joins TRBV12-2 to TRBJ2-7; TRBD2 reflects the table's D call only, with no check against the DNA. TRBV12-2 constitutes a pseudogene. The length of the CDR3 is 18 residues. The CDR3, as DNA: TGTGCAAGTCGCTTAGATCGGAGCGTGAGCGAGAAGGCCTACGAGCAGTACTTC. Protein: CASRLDRSVSEKAYEQYF.

The sample holds many counts of this clonotype. V usage is TRBV5-1 and J usage is TRBJ1-1; D call uncertain. The CDR3 consists of 13 residues. The germline gives CDR1 SGHRS, CDR2 YFSETQ. The V gene lost 0 bases and the J gene lost 0 bases, with 3 bases spanning the gap. CDR3 residues: CASSLDMNTEAFF. DNA of the CDR3: TGCGCCAGCAGCTTGGACATGAACACTGAAGCTTTCTTT.

This clonotype was observed at least ten times. The chain has TRBV7-2 and TRBJ1-1; D not resolved. CDR3 size: 16 residues. The V end was cut by 0 bases, the J end by 5 bases, with 16 bases between. CDR1 SGHTA and CDR2 FQGNSA come from the germline V gene. The CDR3 protein is CASSLASRPRGTEAFF. The CDR3 DNA follows: TGTGCCAGCAGCTTAGCCTCGAGACCCCGAGGAACTGAAGCTTTCTTT.

There are many counts of this clonotype. The chain couples TRBV27 to TRBJ1-6; no clear D gene. The CDR3 has 16 residues. Trimming stripped 1 base from V and 4 bases from J, with 11 bases between. Looked up from germline, CDR1 is MNHEY and CDR2 is SMNVEV (reference sequence). CDR3 in amino acids: CASSLFYGVYNSPLHF. The CDR3 DNA reads TGTGCCAGCAGTTTATTTTATGGGGTTTATAATTCACCCCTCCACTTT.

The sample holds many counts of this clonotype. The rearrangement uses TRBV6-5 and TRBJ2-7, with 8 bases identical to TRBD1. The germline CDR1 and CDR2 sequences are MNHEY and SVGAGI. The ends lost 0 bases at V and 3 bases at J; junction bases unmatched: 10. CDR3 length: 17 amino acids. The CDR3 sequence: CASSYSGATGDDYEQYF. The CDR3 region has the DNA TGTGCCAGCAGTTACTCGGGGGCGACAGGGGACGACTACGAGCAGTACTTC.